This T cell receptor beta chain was retrieved from a study of prognosis after radiotherapy for stage I lung cancer. Blood draws of 5.5 to 7.5 milliliters of peripheral blood occurred at each of two time points. This clonotype is termed medium-sized (0.01 to 0.1%). An end of the junction differs from the germline gene, which may be a read error. Two-round multiplex PCR, the amplification method, yielded TCR beta CDR3 from genomic DNA. Primers specific to each TRBV and TRBJ gene drove first-round PCR. A single record per CDR3 protein comes from TCRdb applying MiXCR to the multiplex PCR reads. The top ten hold about 26% of the sample, which has over 12,000 distinct CDR3 sequences, about 60% seen once. The sample in question was PBMCs, obtained before or after stereotactic body radiation therapy (not recorded which). The origin of this receptor is a donor aged 50 or older with non-small cell lung cancer.

CDR3 DNA: TGCGCCAGCAGCTTGGGAGCCTACGGCACCGGGGAGCTGTTTTTT. Translation gives CASSLGAYGTGELFF. The chain combines TRBV11-2 with TRBJ2-2; perhaps TRBD2 as D (5 bases). Germline V CDR1 and CDR2: SGHAT, FQNNGV. This CDR3 spans 15 amino acids.